This entry concerns a single T cell receptor (beta chain). The data stem from a study of cytotoxic CD8 clonotypes in ibrutinib-treated CLL. Study-wide context: After treatment lasting a median approximately 11 months, range 6 to 36, response samples were collected.

This CDR3 region has 14 residues. V trimming: 6 bases; J trimming: 4 bases; junction bases outside the gene matches: 7. In germline, CDR1 is SGHRS, CDR2 YFSETQ. The repertoire was sequenced with immunoSEQ multiplex PCR; TCRdb's copy has only in-frame clones and lacks some. The sample consists of 150,000 or so clones, 79% of them appearing once. The chain uses TRBV5-1 and TRBJ2-1; 7 bases map to TRBD2. This sample comprised PBMCs, obtained after 12 months of ibrutinib treatment. This sequence was found in a human donor with chronic lymphocytic leukemia. The CDR3 reads CASTALGGYNEQFF. CDR3 in DNA: TGCGCCAGCACCGCTCTGGGAGGGTACAATGAGCAGTTCTTC.